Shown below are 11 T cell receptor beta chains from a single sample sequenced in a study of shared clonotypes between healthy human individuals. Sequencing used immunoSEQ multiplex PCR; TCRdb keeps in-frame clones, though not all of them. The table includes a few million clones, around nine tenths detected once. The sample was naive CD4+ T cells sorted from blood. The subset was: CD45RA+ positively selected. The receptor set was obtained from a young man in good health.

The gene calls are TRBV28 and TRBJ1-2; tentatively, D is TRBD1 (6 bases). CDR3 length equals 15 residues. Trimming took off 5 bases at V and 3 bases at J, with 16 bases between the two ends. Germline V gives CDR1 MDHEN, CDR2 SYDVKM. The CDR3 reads CASSPTGFRHYGYTF. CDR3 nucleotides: TGTGCCAGCAGTCCAACAGGGTTTCGGCACTATGGCTACACCTTC.

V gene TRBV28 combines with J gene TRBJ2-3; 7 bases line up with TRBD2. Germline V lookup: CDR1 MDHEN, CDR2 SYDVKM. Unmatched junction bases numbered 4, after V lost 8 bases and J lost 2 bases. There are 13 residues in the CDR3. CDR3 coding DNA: TGTGCCAGCGTGACTAGCTACACAGATACGCAGTATTTT. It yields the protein CASVTSYTDTQYF. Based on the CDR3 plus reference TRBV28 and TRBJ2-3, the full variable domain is DVKVTQSSRYLVKRTGEKVFLECVQDMDHENMFWYRQDPGLGLRLIYFSYDVKMKEKGDIPEGYSVSREKKERFSLILESASTNQTSMYLCASVTSYTDTQYFGPGTRLTVL.

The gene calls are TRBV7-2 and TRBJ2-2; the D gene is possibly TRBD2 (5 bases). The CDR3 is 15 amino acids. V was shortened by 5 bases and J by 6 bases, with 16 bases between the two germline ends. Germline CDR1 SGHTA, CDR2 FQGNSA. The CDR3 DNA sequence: TGTGCCAGCAGCCCTGAGTCTTCGCGGGCCGGGGAGCTGTTTTTT. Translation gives CASSPESSRAGELFF.

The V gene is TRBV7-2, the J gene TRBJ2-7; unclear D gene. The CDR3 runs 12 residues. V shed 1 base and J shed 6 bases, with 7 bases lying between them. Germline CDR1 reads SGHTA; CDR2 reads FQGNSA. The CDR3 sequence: CASSLGFSEQYF. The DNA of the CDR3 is TGTGCCAGCAGCTTAGGTTTTTCCGAGCAGTACTTC.

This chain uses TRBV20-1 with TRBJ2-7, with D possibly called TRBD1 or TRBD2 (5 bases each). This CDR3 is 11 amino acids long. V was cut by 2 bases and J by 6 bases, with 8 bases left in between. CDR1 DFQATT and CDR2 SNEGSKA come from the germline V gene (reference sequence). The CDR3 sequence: CSARRGVEQYF. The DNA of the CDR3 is TGCAGTGCTAGAAGGGGAGTCGAGCAGTACTTC.

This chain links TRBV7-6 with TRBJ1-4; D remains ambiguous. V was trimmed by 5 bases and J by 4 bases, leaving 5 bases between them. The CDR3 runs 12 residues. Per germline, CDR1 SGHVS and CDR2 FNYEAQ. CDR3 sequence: CASSPYNEKLFF. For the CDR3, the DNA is TGTGCCAGCAGCCCCTATAATGAAAAACTGTTTTTT.

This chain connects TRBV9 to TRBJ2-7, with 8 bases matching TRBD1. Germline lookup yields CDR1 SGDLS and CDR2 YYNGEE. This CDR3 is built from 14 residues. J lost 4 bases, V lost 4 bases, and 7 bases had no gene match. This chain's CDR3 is CASSTGQGVYEQYF. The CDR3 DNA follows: TGTGCCAGCAGCACTGGACAGGGAGTATACGAGCAGTACTTC.

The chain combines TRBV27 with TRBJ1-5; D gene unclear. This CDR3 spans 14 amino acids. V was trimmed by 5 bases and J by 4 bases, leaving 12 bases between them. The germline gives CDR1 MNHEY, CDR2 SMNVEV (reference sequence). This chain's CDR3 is CASSLGLGNQPQHF. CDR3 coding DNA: TGTGCCAGCAGTCTGGGCCTCGGGAATCAGCCCCAGCATTTT.

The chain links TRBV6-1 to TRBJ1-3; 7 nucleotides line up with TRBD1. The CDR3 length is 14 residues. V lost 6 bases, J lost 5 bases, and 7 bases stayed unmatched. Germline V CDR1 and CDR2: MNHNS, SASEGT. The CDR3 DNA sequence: TGTGCCAGCAGCGCGGGGACAGACCGAAACACCATATATTTT. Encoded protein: CASSAGTDRNTIYF.

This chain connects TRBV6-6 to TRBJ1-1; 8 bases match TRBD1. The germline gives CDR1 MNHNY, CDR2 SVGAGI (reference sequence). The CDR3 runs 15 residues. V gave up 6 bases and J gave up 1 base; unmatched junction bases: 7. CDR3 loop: CASSPWTGKNTEAFF. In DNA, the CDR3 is TGTGCCAGCAGCCCTTGGACAGGGAAGAACACTGAAGCTTTCTTT.

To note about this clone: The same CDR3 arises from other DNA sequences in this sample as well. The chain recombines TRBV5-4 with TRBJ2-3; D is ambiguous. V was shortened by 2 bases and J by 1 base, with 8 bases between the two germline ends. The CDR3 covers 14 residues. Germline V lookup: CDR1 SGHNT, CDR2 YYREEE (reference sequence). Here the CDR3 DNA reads TGTGCCAGCAGCTTTTGGGAAGGCACAGATACGCAGTATTTT. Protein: CASSFWEGTDTQYF.